These T cell receptor beta chains were read from a single sample in a study of cytomegalovirus exposure and HLA in healthy donors. The data were produced by immunoSEQ multiplex PCR, yet TCRdb's version contains in-frame clones alone and is incomplete. This table has 150,000 or so clones, 80% appearing once. The specimen was PBMCs. Source of these receptors: a man aged 30 to 39 in good health and CMV-seronegative. The CDR3 runs from the conserved cysteine through the conserved F or W. Fields, in order: D gene, J gene, clone size, V gene, CDR3 DNA, CDR3 protein. The D gene is left open where the match is weak. Clone size is shown for a subset of rows, as once, few, many or a class of expanded clone.

D: TRBD1
J: TRBJ1-2
size: -
V: TRBV11-2
DNA: TGTGCCAGCAGCCACTCGGGGGGGACAGGGACGGCCTATGGCTACACCTTC
CDR3: CASSHSGGTGTAYGYTF

D: TRBD1
J: TRBJ1-6
size: once
V: TRBV13
DNA: TGTGCCAGCAGCTCCGGCGGGTCAGGGGGGAATTCACCCCTCCACTTT
CDR3: CASSSGGSGGNSPLHF

D: -
J: TRBJ2-7
size: -
V: TRBV5-1
DNA: TGCGCCAGCAGCTTGGTAGGAGGGCTGGGGTACGAGCAGTACTTC
CDR3: CASSLVGGLGYEQYF

D: -
J: TRBJ1-6
size: -
V: TRBV30
DNA: TGTGCCTGGAGTTGGGCCACAGAGGGTTCACCCCTCCACTTT
CDR3: CAWSWATEGSPLHF

D: -
J: TRBJ2-2
size: once
V: TRBV5-1
DNA: TGCGCCAGCAGCTTACGCGGCTCGAACACCGGGGAGCTGTTTTTT
CDR3: CASSLRGSNTGELFF

D: TRBD2
J: TRBJ2-7
size: -
V: TRBV15
DNA: TGTGCCACCAGCGGACCCTCGGCGGGGGGAACCTACGAGCAGTACTTC
CDR3: CATSGPSAGGTYEQYF

D: TRBD1
J: TRBJ1-5
size: once
V: TRBV7-8
DNA: TGTGCCAGCAGCTTAGAGCGGACAGGGGTTTCTCGCAATCAGCCCCAGCATTTT
CDR3: CASSLERTGVSRNQPQHF

D: TRBD2
J: TRBJ2-3
size: -
V: TRBV30
DNA: TGTGCCTGGAGTGTTCTAGCGGGAGTCCCAGATACGCAGTATTTT
CDR3: CAWSVLAGVPDTQYF

D: TRBD2
J: TRBJ2-7
size: -
V: TRBV27
DNA: TGTGCCAGCAGTTTAGTGGCGGGGGCCTACGAGCAGTACTTC
CDR3: CASSLVAGAYEQYF

D: -
J: TRBJ2-1
size: -
V: TRBV30
DNA: TGTGCCTGGAGTGTACGTGCCTGGGGGGTCGGCTCCTACAATGAGCAGTTCTTC
CDR3: CAWSVRAWGVGSYNEQFF

D: -
J: TRBJ1-6
size: -
V: TRBV7-2
DNA: TGTGCCAGCAGCTCAAACCGAGGGTGGCCATCACCCCTCCACTTT
CDR3: CASSSNRGWPSPLHF

D: -
J: TRBJ1-1
size: -
V: TRBV18
DNA: TGTGCCAGCTCAACTACTCAGACCGGGACAAAGGGAACTGAAGCTTTCTTT
CDR3: CASSTTQTGTKGTEAFF

D: -
J: TRBJ1-1
size: -
V: TRBV7-9
DNA: TGTGCCAGCAGCTTAGAGGCAGGAATGAACACTGAAGCTTTCTTT
CDR3: CASSLEAGMNTEAFF

D: -
J: TRBJ1-1
size: -
V: TRBV6-6
DNA: TGTGCCAGCAGTTACGTACAGCCTATGAACACTGAAGCTTTCTTT
CDR3: CASSYVQPMNTEAFF

D: TRBD2
J: TRBJ2-2
size: -
V: TRBV25-1
DNA: TGTGCCAGCAGTGGCGCTAGCGGGTACACCGGGGAGCTGTTTTTT
CDR3: CASSGASGYTGELFF

D: -
J: TRBJ2-3
size: -
V: TRBV1
DNA: TGCACCAGCCGGAAGGCAGGGTTTAGCACAGATACGCAGTATTTT
CDR3: CTSRKAGFSTDTQYF

D: -
J: TRBJ2-7
size: -
V: TRBV18
DNA: TGTGCCAGCTCACCACCGTACCCTACGAGCTCCTACGAGCAGTACTTC
CDR3: CASSPPYPTSSYEQYF

D: -
J: TRBJ1-2
size: -
V: TRBV7-2
DNA: TGTGCCAGCAGCTCGACCGGGGGAATCTATGGCTACACCTTC
CDR3: CASSSTGGIYGYTF

D: TRBD2
J: TRBJ2-1
size: once
V: TRBV28
DNA: TGTGCCAGCAGCAGAGTGGCGGGAGTAGTTTACAATGAGCAGTTCTTC
CDR3: CASSRVAGVVYNEQFF

D: TRBD2
J: TRBJ2-2
size: -
V: TRBV18
DNA: TGTGCCAGCTCACTCACTAGCGACAACACCGGGGAGCTGTTTTTT
CDR3: CASSLTSDNTGELFF

D: -
J: TRBJ1-3
size: -
V: TRBV25-1
DNA: TGTGCCAGCAGTGATGGGAGGGACGGATTCCCCACCATATATTTT
CDR3: CASSDGRDGFPTIYF

D: TRBD2
J: TRBJ2-7
size: -
V: TRBV28
DNA: TGTGCCAGCAGGGACCATCGTAGCGGGAGGGCCCGGGAGCAGTACTTC
CDR3: CASRDHRSGRAREQYF

D: -
J: TRBJ1-3
size: -
V: TRBV9
DNA: TGTGCCAGCACCCTAGGGGCAGACCCCTCTGGAAACACCATATATTTT
CDR3: CASTLGADPSGNTIYF

D: TRBD1
J: TRBJ2-1
size: -
V: TRBV30
DNA: TGTGCCTGGAGTGTACAGGGGGCCAGCAATGAGCAGTTCTTC
CDR3: CAWSVQGASNEQFF

D: TRBD1
J: TRBJ1-1
size: once
V: TRBV11-2
DNA: TGTGCCAGCAGCTTCGGACAGGGGAACACTGAAGCTTTCTTT
CDR3: CASSFGQGNTEAFF

D: -
J: TRBJ2-7
size: -
V: TRBV4-1
DNA: TGCGCCAGCAGCCAAGAACAGCGCGGGGGCAGCCCCTACGAGCAGTACTTC
CDR3: CASSQEQRGGSPYEQYF

D: TRBD1
J: TRBJ2-1
size: few
V: TRBV7-9
DNA: TGTGCCAGCAGCTTAGGACTGACAGGGCCCCTTGGTTGGAATGAGCAGTTCTTC
CDR3: CASSLGLTGPLGWNEQFF